This entry lists 21 T cell receptor beta chains sequenced from one sample in a study of blood T cell repertoires in COVID-19. Some clones are missing from TCRdb's copy, which holds only in-frame ones; the method was immunoSEQ multiplex PCR. The repertoire includes roughly 220,000 clones, under 90% of them detected once, and 15% to 20% sits in the top ten. The specimen was peripheral blood. The receptor set was obtained from a man aged 25 to 40 with active or convalescent COVID-19.

This chain links TRBV16 with TRBJ1-2; no clear D. Per germline, CDR1 KGHSY and CDR2 FQNENV. Trimming cost V 4 bases and J 5 bases, with 11 bases left between them. The CDR3 length is 13 residues. CDR3 sequence reads: CASSLVRGYGYTF. The CDR3 nucleotides read TGTGCCAGCAGCCTAGTACGAGGATATGGCTACACCTTC.

The chain carries TRBV6-2 or TRBV6-3 and TRBJ2-6; D unclear. Trimming shortened V by 5 bases and J by 0 bases, and 11 bases separated the two germline ends. The CDR3 spans 16 residues. Germline V lookup: CDR1 MNHEY, CDR2 SVGEGT. The DNA for the CDR3 is TGTGCCAGCAGTCATTTACGGTTCTCTGGGGCCAACGTCCTGACTTTC. Translating gives CASSHLRFSGANVLTF.

V is TRBV19 and J is TRBJ1-6, with D unclear. Germline values: CDR1 LNHDA, CDR2 SQIVND (reference sequence). V was trimmed by 1 base and J by 9 bases, leaving 10 bases between them. This CDR3 comprises 14 residues. The chain's CDR3 is CASSIGAGSSPLHF. CDR3 nucleotides: TGTGCCAGTAGTATAGGTGCAGGTTCTTCACCCCTCCACTTT.

CDR3 residues: CASSVTIRGQDPDTQYF. The CDR3 coding sequence is TGTGCCAGCAGCGTAACAATTCGGGGACAGGATCCAGATACGCAGTATTTT. V is TRBV9 and J is TRBJ2-3, with TRBD1 identical over 8 bases. Germline V gene sequence: CDR1 SGDLS, CDR2 YYNGEE. Losses at the gene ends were 1 base for V and 4 bases for J; bases not matched to a gene: 11. This CDR3 region has 17 residues.

The V and J genes are TRBV6-6 and TRBJ2-5; D unclear. CDR1 MNHNY and CDR2 SVGAGI come from the germline V gene (reference sequence). Trimming removed 8 bases from V and 1 base from J, with 2 bases in between. The CDR3 is 10 amino acids. CDR3 nucleotide sequence: TGTGCCAGCCGCCAAGAGACCCAGTACTTC. Its translation is CASRQETQYF.

The rearrangement uses TRBV29-1 and TRBJ2-3; 11 nucleotides align to TRBD1. Germline loops: CDR1 SQVTM, CDR2 ANQGSEA. The V segment lost 4 bases and the J segment 7 bases; nucleotides outside the gene matches: 7. This CDR3 has 14 amino acids. The CDR3 DNA reads as TGCAGCGTTGGACGGGACAGGGGGTTGTATACGCAGTATTTT. This encodes CSVGRDRGLYTQYF.

The chain recombines TRBV29-1 with TRBJ2-7; D remains unclear. CDR3 length equals 10 residues. Germline lookup yields CDR1 SQVTM and CDR2 ANQGSEA. V was cut by 6 bases and J by 6 bases, with 9 bases left in between. The CDR3 nucleotides are TGCAGCGTCCAGACGGGCGAGCAGTACTTC. This encodes CSVQTGEQYF.

This clone was counted a single time. The rearrangement joins TRBV6-2 or TRBV6-3 to TRBJ1-6; D is undetermined. Deletions cut 4 bases from V and 11 bases from J, with 9 bases between. Germline values: CDR1 MNHEY, CDR2 SVGEGT. The CDR3 has 12 amino acids. CDR3 sequence: CASSSPPAPLHF. The CDR3 coding sequence is TGTGCCAGCAGTTCCCCCCCAGCACCCCTCCACTTT.

This clone was seen a handful of times. This chain links TRBV5-1 with TRBJ2-1; 10 bases agree with TRBD2. The CDR3 is made up of 16 amino acids. Germline V lookup: CDR1 SGHRS, CDR2 YFSETQ. V dropped 0 bases and J dropped 4; count of bases not matched to a gene: 4. The CDR3 nucleotides are TGCGCCAGCAGCTTGGATCTAGCGGGAGTTTACAATGAGCAGTTCTTC. This codes for CASSLDLAGVYNEQFF.

The chain couples TRBV24-1 to TRBJ2-1, with TRBD2 matching 13 bases. Germline lookup yields CDR1 KGHDR and CDR2 SFDVKD. With 3 bases clipped from V and 5 bases from J, the junction kept 3 bases outside the gene matches. CDR3 length: 16 amino acids. CDR3: CATSDAGLAGDNEQFF. The CDR3, as DNA: TGTGCCACCAGTGATGCCGGACTAGCGGGGGACAATGAGCAGTTCTTC.

The chain recombines TRBV5-6 with TRBJ2-1; TRBD2 might be the D (6 bases). This CDR3 is 14 amino acids long. CDR1 is SGHDT, CDR2 YYEEEE, per germline. V was trimmed by 1 base and J by 8 bases, leaving 13 bases between them. The CDR3 is CASSLNPREDEQFF. The CDR3, as DNA: TGTGCCAGCAGCTTGAATCCTAGGGAGGATGAGCAGTTCTTC.

This clone was detected once. This chain links TRBV5-4 with TRBJ1-1; the match to TRBD1 covers 7 bases. The CDR3 totals 15 residues. The V gene end was trimmed by 0 bases and the J gene end by 4 bases; junction bases not matched to a gene: 6. CDR1 and CDR2 from the germline V gene are SGHNT and YYREEE (reference sequence). The CDR3: CASSLGQGRGTEAFF. The CDR3 DNA sequence: TGTGCCAGCAGCTTGGGACAGGGTCGGGGCACTGAAGCTTTCTTT.

This chain's CDR3 is CASKSQGTNTEAFF. In DNA, the CDR3 is TGTGCCAGCAAATCACAGGGGACGAACACTGAAGCTTTCTTT. The chain uses TRBV2 and TRBJ1-1, with TRBD1 matching 7 bases. The CDR3 spans 14 residues. J lost 1 base, V lost 7 bases, and 6 bases had no gene match. Germline V gene sequence: CDR1 SNHLY, CDR2 FYNNEI. The full variable domain, in which reference TRBV2 and TRBJ1-1 provide the parts outside the CDR3, is EPEVTQTPSHQVTQMGQEVILRCVPISNHLYFYWYRQILGQKVEFLVSFYNNEISEKSEIFDDQFSVERPDGSNFTLKIRSTKLEDSAMYFCASKSQGTNTEAFFGQGTRLTVV.

The CDR3 DNA follows: TGCGCCAGCAGCTTGGAGGCAGGGCCGGGCAATCAGCCCCAGCATTTT. Encoded protein: CASSLEAGPGNQPQHF. The chain uses TRBV5-1 and TRBJ1-5, with D possibly being TRBD1 (5 bases). CDR3 length: 16 residues. The ends were cut back, 0 bases at V and 2 bases at J, with 12 bases in the middle. Germline V lookup: CDR1 SGHRS, CDR2 YFSETQ.

The V and J genes are TRBV5-4 and TRBJ2-4; 7 bases fit TRBD2. The V gene's germline CDR1 is SGHNT and CDR2 YYREEE (reference sequence). V was pared by 4 bases and J by 0 bases, with 7 bases of the junction left unmatched. This CDR3 region has 16 residues. The CDR3 sequence: CASSPTSEQAKNIQYF. The CDR3, as DNA: TGTGCCAGCAGCCCCACTAGCGAACAAGCCAAAAACATTCAGTACTTC.

This chain links TRBV20-1 with TRBJ1-2; D gene unclear. CDR1 and CDR2 (germline): DFQATT, SNEGSKA (reference sequence). The CDR3 runs to 11 residues. V dropped 6 bases and J dropped 5 bases, with 10 bases sitting between them. As DNA, the CDR3 is TGCAGTGCCTCCGTTAGTTATGGCTACACCTTC. Translated, it gives CSASVSYGYTF.

The chain couples TRBV20-1 to TRBJ2-5, with D unclear. This CDR3 is 13 amino acids long. Trimming stripped 3 bases from V and 5 bases from J, with 13 bases between. CDR1 and CDR2 (germline): DFQATT, SNEGSKA (reference sequence). CDR3 bases: TGCAGTGCTAGTTATACTCCCGTGGAGACCCAGTACTTC. It specifies CSASYTPVETQYF.

The CDR3, as DNA: TGTGCCAGCAGTACCCGGGACAGACTATATTTT. Translating gives CASSTRDRLYF. V is TRBV6-2 or TRBV6-3 and J is TRBJ1-3, with TRBD1 matching over 7 bases. V lost 5 bases and J lost 14; bases outside the gene matches: 6. The CDR3 has 11 amino acids. Per germline, CDR1 MNHEY and CDR2 SVGEGT.

This clone was observed once. The gene calls are TRBV7-2 and TRBJ1-3; D call uncertain. The CDR3 sequence is 14 residues long. Looked up from germline, CDR1 is SGHTA and CDR2 is FQGNSA. Trimming took off 8 bases at V and 1 base at J, with 12 bases between the two ends. This CDR3 reads CASLGIGSGNTIYF. CDR3 nucleotide sequence: TGTGCCAGCCTCGGGATAGGGTCTGGAAACACCATATATTTT. Filled out from reference TRBV7-2 and TRBJ1-3, the complete variable domain reads GAGVSQSPSNKVTEKGKDVELRCDPISGHTALYWYRQSLGQGLEFLIYFQGNSAPDKSGLPSDRFSAERTGGSVSTLTIQRTQQEDSAVYLCASLGIGSGNTIYFGEGSWLTVV.

The chain has TRBV7-9 and TRBJ1-4, with D unclear. Looked up from germline, CDR1 is SEHNR and CDR2 is FQNEAQ (reference sequence). This CDR3 has 18 residues. V lost 1 base to trimming and J lost 2 bases, with 17 bases between them. CDR3 sequence: CASSLDLQYQRTNEKLFF. The CDR3 DNA reads as TGTGCCAGCAGCTTAGACTTGCAATATCAACGTACTAATGAAAAACTGTTTTTT.

The rearrangement links TRBV10-3 to TRBJ2-7; D possibly corresponds to TRBD2 (6 bases). Per germline, CDR1 ENHRY and CDR2 SYGVKD. There are 15 residues in the CDR3. V dropped 7 bases and J dropped 0 bases, with 16 bases sitting between them. CDR3 bases: TGTGCCATCACCCGAGGAGGGTACAACTCCTACGAGCAGTACTTC. Amino acids: CAITRGGYNSYEQYF.